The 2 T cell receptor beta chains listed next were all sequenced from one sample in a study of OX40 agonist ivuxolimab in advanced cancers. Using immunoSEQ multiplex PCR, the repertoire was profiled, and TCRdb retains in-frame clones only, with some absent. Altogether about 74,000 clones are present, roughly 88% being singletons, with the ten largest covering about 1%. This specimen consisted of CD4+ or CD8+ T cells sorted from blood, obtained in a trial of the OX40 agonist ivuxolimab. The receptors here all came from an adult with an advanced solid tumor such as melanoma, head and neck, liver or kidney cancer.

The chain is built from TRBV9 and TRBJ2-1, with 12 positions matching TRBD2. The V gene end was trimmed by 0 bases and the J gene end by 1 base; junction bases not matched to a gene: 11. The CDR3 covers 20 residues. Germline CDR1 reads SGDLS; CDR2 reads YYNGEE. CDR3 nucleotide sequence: TGTGCCAGCAGCGTAGGGGTAGGGCTAGCGGGAGGGGGATCCTACAATGAGCAGTTCTTC. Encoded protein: CASSVGVGLAGGGSYNEQFF.

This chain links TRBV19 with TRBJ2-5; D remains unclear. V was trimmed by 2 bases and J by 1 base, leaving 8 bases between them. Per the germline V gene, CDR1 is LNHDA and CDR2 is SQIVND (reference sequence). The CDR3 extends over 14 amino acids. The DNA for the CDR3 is TGTGCCAGTAGTATATCCTCCTTCCAAGAGACCCAGTACTTC. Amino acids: CASSISSFQETQYF. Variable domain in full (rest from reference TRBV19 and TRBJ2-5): DGGITQSPKYLFRKEGQNVTLSCEQNLNHDAMYWYRQDPGQGLRLIYYSQIVNDFQKGDIAEGYSVSREKKESFPLTVTSAQKNPTAFYLCASSISSFQETQYFGPGTRLLVL.